Below, 23 T cell receptor beta chains from the same sample are listed, as sequenced in a study of cytomegalovirus exposure and HLA in healthy donors. The PCR had 60 Vbeta and 13 Jbeta primers. Sequenced by immunoSEQ multiplex PCR; TCRdb stores in-frame clones only, minus some. The table lists about 190,000 clones, approximately 78% of them singletons. The sample was PBMCs. These receptors all come from a young woman in good health and CMV-seronegative.

The J gene is TRBJ1-4, the V gene TRBV30; TRBD1 aligns across 11 bases. CDR3 length: 15 amino acids. J was trimmed by 5 bases and V by 5 bases; bases with no gene match: 7. Germline lookup yields CDR1 GTSNPN and CDR2 SVGIG (reference sequence). This CDR3 reads CAWHPGQGGNEKLFF. The CDR3 nucleotides are TGTGCCTGGCATCCGGGACAGGGGGGGAATGAAAAACTGTTTTTT.

This chain joins TRBV11-2 and TRBJ1-2; 8 bases align to TRBD1. The V segment lost 5 bases and the J segment 4 bases; nucleotides outside the gene matches: 9. The CDR3 runs 15 residues. Germline CDR1 reads SGHAT; CDR2 reads FQNNGV. The CDR3 reads CASSPQGQGFYGYTF. In DNA, the CDR3 is TGTGCCAGCAGCCCCCAAGGACAGGGATTCTATGGCTACACCTTC.

The V call is TRBV4-1, the J call TRBJ2-1; a possible D gene is TRBD2 (5 bases). This CDR3 region has 16 residues. V was pared by 4 bases and J by 7 bases, with 20 bases between. Germline-derived CDR1 and CDR2 are MGHRA and YSYEKL. CDR3 in DNA: TGCGCCAGCAGCCTCTCCCGGGATCCCCCCCCGAATGAGCAGTTCTTC. Protein: CASSLSRDPPPNEQFF.

This clone was recorded a few times. Here the CDR3 reads CAAGWAAAFF. Here the CDR3 DNA reads TGTGCCGCGGGGTGGGCAGCGGCTTTCTTT. The chain combines TRBV6-1 with TRBJ1-1; no reliable D call. Trimming removed 11 bases from V and 11 bases from J, with 15 bases in between. Germline values: CDR1 MNHNS, CDR2 SASEGT. The CDR3 length is 10 residues.

The gene calls are TRBV7-2 and TRBJ2-3; tentative D call: TRBD2 (5 bases). Trimming left V 0 bases short and J 11 bases short, with 15 bases between. Germline CDR1 and CDR2: SGHTA and FQGNSA. The CDR3 is 14 residues long. Here the CDR3 DNA reads TGTGCCAGCAGCTTAGCCCCGACTCCCGCGGGGCAGTATTTT. It encodes CASSLAPTPAGQYF.

The chain employs TRBV28 and TRBJ1-2; 8 bases are a match to TRBD1. After removal of 6 bases from V and 2 bases from J, the junction contained 8 bases not matched to a gene. The CDR3 runs 15 residues. Germline CDR1 and CDR2: MDHEN and SYDVKM. The CDR3 region is CASRSQGDPNYGYTF. The CDR3 DNA sequence: TGTGCCAGCAGATCACAGGGGGACCCCAACTATGGCTACACCTTC.

The rearrangement uses TRBV6-5 and TRBJ2-7; 7 bases agree with TRBD2. The CDR3 has 15 residues. Trimming took 6 bases from V and 2 from J; bases not matched to a gene: 10. Looked up from germline, CDR1 is MNHEY and CDR2 is SVGAGI. The CDR3 DNA reads TGTGCCAGCAGGAGGACTAGTTATCGGGCCTACGAGCAGTACTTC. It is translated as CASRRTSYRAYEQYF.

The chain is built from TRBV7-8 and TRBJ2-1; TRBD2 agrees at 12 bases. J lost 0 bases, V lost 8 bases, and 23 bases had no gene match. The V gene's germline CDR1 is SGHVS and CDR2 FQNEAQ. This CDR3 has 22 residues. The DNA for the CDR3 is TGTGCCAGCGTCCCCTTCGAAGTTCGGGCTAGCGGGAGGGGTAGCTCCTACAATGAGCAGTTCTTC. It codes for CASVPFEVRASGRGSSYNEQFF.

The chain joins TRBV5-1 to TRBJ2-1; perhaps TRBD2 as D (5 bases). Germline CDR1 SGHRS, CDR2 YFSETQ. The CDR3 consists of 15 residues. V lost 2 bases and J lost 8, with 17 bases in between. This chain's CDR3 is CASSFMLAHEYEQFF. DNA for the CDR3: TGCGCCAGCAGCTTCATGCTAGCCCATGAATATGAGCAGTTCTTC. Combining the CDR3 with reference TRBV5-1 and TRBJ2-1 gives the whole variable domain KAGVTQTPRYLIKTRGQQVTLSCSPISGHRSVSWYQQTPGQGLQFLFEYFSETQRNKGNFPGRFSGRQFSNSRSEMNVSTLELGDSALYLCASSFMLAHEYEQFFGPGTRLTVL.

The chain joins TRBV29-1 to TRBJ1-2, with 8 bases matching TRBD1. The CDR3 is 16 residues long. V lost 3 bases and J lost 8; bases outside the gene matches: 17. Germline V lookup: CDR1 SQVTM, CDR2 ANQGSEA. Here the CDR3 DNA reads TGCAGCGTTGACTCCCCACCGGACAGGGTTACGGGCGGCTACACCTTC. Amino acids: CSVDSPPDRVTGGYTF.

J is TRBJ2-3 and V is TRBV27; 8 nucleotides match TRBD2. V was clipped by 7 bases and J by 8 bases; unmatched bases: 14. Germline V gene lookup returns CDR1 MNHEY and CDR2 SMNVEV (reference sequence). This CDR3 is built from 15 residues. CDR3 protein: CASIQTSASSGTQYF. For the CDR3, the DNA is TGTGCCAGCATCCAGACTAGCGCTAGCAGTGGTACGCAGTATTTT.

This clone turned up a few times. V and J are TRBV6-1 and TRBJ2-7; 8 nucleotides line up with TRBD1. With 4 bases clipped from V and 2 bases from J, the junction kept 4 bases outside the gene matches. The V gene's germline CDR1 is MNHNS and CDR2 SASEGT. The CDR3 runs to 14 residues. For the CDR3, the DNA is TGTGCCAGCAGTGGATGGACAGGGACCTACGAGCAGTACTTC. Protein product: CASSGWTGTYEQYF.

The chain couples TRBV29-1 to TRBJ2-3, with D possibly being TRBD1 (5 bases). V was pared by 5 bases and J by 0 bases, with 9 bases between. The CDR3 covers 13 residues. The V gene's germline CDR1 is SQVTM and CDR2 ANQGSEA. DNA for the CDR3: TGCAGCGTTCCGACAGATAGCACAGATACGCAGTATTTT. Translating it yields CSVPTDSTDTQYF.

The rearrangement joins TRBV11-2 to TRBJ2-1; 9 positions agree with TRBD2. Trimming cost V 3 bases and J 7 bases; bases outside gene matches: 16. Germline V CDR1 and CDR2: SGHAT, FQNNGV. The CDR3 is made up of 18 amino acids. The CDR3: CASSFPGGKREAMNEQFF. The CDR3 coding sequence is TGTGCCAGCAGCTTCCCCGGGGGAAAGCGGGAGGCCATGAATGAGCAGTTCTTC.

A single count supports this clone. The CDR3 DNA is TGCGCCAGCAGCTTGGAGGGATTTACTAGCCAGGCCAAAAACATTCAGTACTTC. It yields the protein CASSLEGFTSQAKNIQYF. J is TRBJ2-4 and V is TRBV5-1; TRBD2 is a possible D gene (6 bases). This CDR3 has 18 amino acids. Trimming stripped 0 bases from V and 1 base from J, with 17 bases between. CDR1 SGHRS and CDR2 YFSETQ come from the germline V gene.

This clone has a handful of counts. The V gene is TRBV5-1, the J gene TRBJ1-4, with TRBD1 identical over 8 bases. Trimming removed 2 bases from V and 4 bases from J; junction bases left unmatched: 1. Germline CDR1 is SGHRS and CDR2 is YFSETQ. This CDR3 region has 14 residues. The CDR3 loop reads CASSFTGGNEKLFF. CDR3 sequence (DNA): TGCGCCAGCAGCTTTACAGGGGGTAATGAAAAACTGTTTTTT.

The chain recombines TRBV28 with TRBJ2-7; D is unclear. CDR3 length: 14 residues. V was shortened by 3 bases and J by 7 bases, with 16 bases between the two germline ends. The germline gives CDR1 MDHEN, CDR2 SYDVKM. The CDR3, as DNA: TGTGCCAGCAGTTTTGACACTTCGGCTATGGAGCAGTACTTC. Amino acids: CASSFDTSAMEQYF.

The rearrangement links TRBV28 to TRBJ2-7; possibly TRBD2 for D (6 bases). Germline loops: CDR1 MDHEN, CDR2 SYDVKM. Trimming took off 3 bases at V and 3 bases at J, with 6 bases between the two ends. This CDR3 region has 12 residues. The CDR3 region is CASSFSGYEQYF. The CDR3, as DNA: TGTGCCAGCAGTTTTAGCGGCTACGAGCAGTACTTC.

The genes are TRBV4-1 and TRBJ2-1; perhaps TRBD1 as D (5 bases). V was shortened by 8 bases and J by 0 bases, with 14 bases between the two germline ends. This CDR3 has 15 amino acids. Germline V gene sequence: CDR1 MGHRA, CDR2 YSYEKL. Here the CDR3 reads CASDLGLSSYNEQFF. The CDR3 DNA reads TGCGCCAGCGACCTGGGGCTAAGCTCCTACAATGAGCAGTTCTTC.

Only a few counts were recorded for this clone. The chain combines TRBV6-5 with TRBJ1-1, with 7 bases lining up with TRBD1. Germline CDR1 is MNHEY and CDR2 is SVGAGI. The CDR3 is made up of 15 amino acids. V lost 0 bases and J lost 0; bases outside the gene matches: 1. DNA for the CDR3: TGTGCCAGCAGTTACTCCGGGACAGTGAACACTGAAGCTTTCTTT. Translated, it gives CASSYSGTVNTEAFF.

V usage is TRBV5-1 and J usage is TRBJ2-3; no clear D gene. V lost 1 base and J 3 bases, leaving 3 bases between the germline ends. This CDR3 has 12 residues. Germline CDR1 and CDR2: SGHRS and YFSETQ. CDR3 sequence: CASSLTTDTQYF. The CDR3 coding sequence is TGCGCCAGCAGCTTGACTACAGATACGCAGTATTTT.

The chain is built from TRBV12-5 and TRBJ1-2; 7 bases are shared with TRBD1. After removal of 5 bases from V and 2 bases from J, the junction contained 11 bases not matched to a gene. The CDR3 runs 16 residues. Germline V gene lookup returns CDR1 LGHNT and CDR2 FRNRAP. CDR3 sequence reads: CASGPHNRGQNYGYTF. The CDR3 nucleotides read TGTGCTAGTGGTCCGCATAACAGGGGCCAAAACTATGGCTACACCTTC.

This clone has more than one count but fewer than ten. CDR3 DNA: TGCGCCAGCAGCCAGCGGGAGGGCCACGTTGAGCAGTTCTTC. Its protein is CASSQREGHVEQFF. This sequence joins TRBV4-1 and TRBJ2-1; TRBD2 matches at 9 bases. V gave up 3 bases and J gave up 9 bases; unmatched junction bases: 6. This CDR3 comprises 14 residues. Germline V gene lookup returns CDR1 MGHRA and CDR2 YSYEKL.